This is a list of T cell receptor beta chains from one sample in a study of regulatory T cells in long-lasting Graves disease. Each CDR3 protein gets one entry after TCRdb re-called the multiplex PCR reads with MiXCR. This table has roughly 610,000 distinct CDR3 sequences, roughly 15% appearing once. These data also formed part of another study, on T cells in Graves' hyperthyroidism and ophthalmopathy.

The source was peripheral blood mononuclear cells (PBMCs), collected at new diagnosis, from a patient treated with antithyroid drugs. All receptors come from a woman under 40 with Graves disease. The CDR3 runs from the conserved cysteine through the conserved F or W. The D gene is left open where the match is weak. Size is stated for part of the rows, as once, few or many counts, or as a class when the clone is expanded.

abundance: many; v_gene: TRBV5-5; j_gene: TRBJ1-1; d_gene: NA; CDR3nt: TGTGCCAGCAGCTCGGGCGGAGGCAGGCCCAACACTGAAGCTTTCTTT; CDR3aa: CASSSGGGRPNTEAFF
abundance: many; v_gene: TRBV6-2/TRBV6-3; j_gene: TRBJ2-7; d_gene: NA; CDR3nt: TGTGCCAGCAGTTATCCAAACAGGTTCTACGAGCAGTACTTC; CDR3aa: CASSYPNRFYEQYF
abundance: many; v_gene: TRBV7-2; j_gene: TRBJ2-1; d_gene: NA; CDR3nt: TGTGCCAGCAGCTTGGTGCACAACTACCGAAATGAGCAGTTCTTC; CDR3aa: CASSLVHNYRNEQFF
abundance: many; v_gene: TRBV20-1; j_gene: TRBJ2-3; d_gene: TRBD1; CDR3nt: TGCAGTGCTAGGTATAGCCAGGGGGCAGATACGCAGTATTTT; CDR3aa: CSARYSQGADTQYF
abundance: many; v_gene: TRBV6-2/TRBV6-3; j_gene: TRBJ1-2; d_gene: TRBD1; CDR3nt: TGTGCCAGCAGTCGGGACAGGGGATCCTATGGCTACACCTTC; CDR3aa: CASSRDRGSYGYTF
abundance: many; v_gene: TRBV3-1; j_gene: TRBJ1-1; d_gene: NA; CDR3nt: TGTGCCAGCAGCCAAGCGGCGAACACTGAAGCTTTCTTT; CDR3aa: CASSQAANTEAFF
abundance: many; v_gene: TRBV27; j_gene: TRBJ1-4; d_gene: NA; CDR3nt: TGTGCCAGCAGCTCTACCGAGGGAAAACTGTTTTTT; CDR3aa: CASSSTEGKLFF
abundance: NA; v_gene: TRBV3-1; j_gene: TRBJ2-2; d_gene: NA; CDR3nt: TGTGCCAGCAGCTTAACCGGGACCCGTCCCCCCGGGGAGCTGTTTTTT; CDR3aa: CASSLTGTRPPGELFF
abundance: NA; v_gene: TRBV30; j_gene: TRBJ1-3; d_gene: NA; CDR3nt: TGTGCCTGGAGTGTAATTACACAAGGGGGAAACACCATATATTTT; CDR3aa: CAWSVITQGGNTIYF
abundance: many; v_gene: TRBV11-3; j_gene: TRBJ2-2; d_gene: NA; CDR3nt: TGTGCCCGAAAGGGAGGTCCTTGCGGGGAGCTGTTTTTT; CDR3aa: CARKGGPCGELFF
abundance: many; v_gene: TRBV7-9; j_gene: TRBJ1-3; d_gene: NA; CDR3nt: TGTGCCAGCAGCTTAGCGTCTGGAAACACCATATATTTT; CDR3aa: CASSLASGNTIYF
abundance: NA; v_gene: TRBV6-2/TRBV6-3; j_gene: TRBJ1-4; d_gene: NA; CDR3nt: TGTGCCAGCAGTGCAGGCTTAACTAATGAAAAACTGTTTTTT; CDR3aa: CASSAGLTNEKLFF
abundance: NA; v_gene: TRBV27; j_gene: TRBJ1-2; d_gene: NA; CDR3nt: TGTGCCAGCAGTTTATCGTCGGGAGGGCTAAGGGGCTACACCTTC; CDR3aa: CASSLSSGGLRGYTF
abundance: many; v_gene: TRBV20-1; j_gene: TRBJ1-5; d_gene: NA; CDR3nt: TGCAGTGCTAGCCTCGGGGGCCGCGTCAAGACCAATCAGCCCCAGCATTTT; CDR3aa: CSASLGGRVKTNQPQHF
abundance: many; v_gene: TRBV7-2; j_gene: TRBJ2-1; d_gene: TRBD2; CDR3nt: TGTGCCAGCTTCCCAGGACTAGCGAGTAAGAATGAGCAGTTCTTC; CDR3aa: CASFPGLASKNEQFF
abundance: many; v_gene: TRBV10-3; j_gene: TRBJ2-1; d_gene: TRBD1; CDR3nt: TGTGCCACCCAGGACAGGAACTACTCCTACAATGAGCAGTTCTTC; CDR3aa: CATQDRNYSYNEQFF
abundance: few; v_gene: TRBV11-1; j_gene: TRBJ2-2; d_gene: NA; CDR3nt: TGTGCCAGCAGCCTCAGACAGGAACCGAACACCGGGGAGCTGTTTTTT; CDR3aa: CASSLRQEPNTGELFF
abundance: NA; v_gene: TRBV6-1; j_gene: TRBJ2-1; d_gene: NA; CDR3nt: TGTGCCAGCAGAATACTCAGCCCCGGCTACAATGAGCAGTTCTTC; CDR3aa: CASRILSPGYNEQFF
abundance: many; v_gene: TRBV12-3/TRBV12-4; j_gene: TRBJ2-7; d_gene: NA; CDR3nt: TGTGCCAGCAGTTTACAGGGGTATCGGTACGAGCAGTACTTC; CDR3aa: CASSLQGYRYEQYF
abundance: few; v_gene: TRBV7-9; j_gene: TRBJ2-5; d_gene: TRBD2; CDR3nt: TGTGCCAGCAGCATCCCACTAGCGACCCAAGAGACCCAGTACTTC; CDR3aa: CASSIPLATQETQYF
abundance: few; v_gene: TRBV6-1; j_gene: TRBJ2-1; d_gene: TRBD2; CDR3nt: TGTGCCAGCAGTGACCTAGCGGGAGCTTACAATGAGCAGTTCTTC; CDR3aa: CASSDLAGAYNEQFF
abundance: many; v_gene: TRBV20-1; j_gene: TRBJ2-5; d_gene: NA; CDR3nt: TGCAGCCCCCTGGTACTGGAGACCCAGTACTTC; CDR3aa: CSPLVLETQYF
abundance: NA; v_gene: TRBV20-1; j_gene: TRBJ2-5; d_gene: NA; CDR3nt: TGCAGTGCTAGAGCCTCGCCAGAGACCCAGTACTTC; CDR3aa: CSARASPETQYF
abundance: many; v_gene: TRBV28; j_gene: TRBJ2-5; d_gene: TRBD1; CDR3nt: TGTGCCAGCAGACCGCCGACAGGGTGGTTAGAGACCCAGTACTTC; CDR3aa: CASRPPTGWLETQYF
abundance: many; v_gene: TRBV12-5; j_gene: TRBJ1-1; d_gene: NA; CDR3nt: TGTGCTAGTGCCCAACAGGAGAGAGCTTTCTTT; CDR3aa: CASAQQERAFF
abundance: few; v_gene: TRBV29-1; j_gene: TRBJ2-1; d_gene: NA; CDR3nt: TGCAGCGTTGGACAGGTTATCTACAATGAGCAGTTCTTC; CDR3aa: CSVGQVIYNEQFF
abundance: many; v_gene: TRBV20-1; j_gene: TRBJ2-1; d_gene: TRBD1; CDR3nt: TGCAGTGCTGACGACAGGGTGGGTTCCTACAATGAGCAGTTCTTC; CDR3aa: CSADDRVGSYNEQFF
abundance: many; v_gene: TRBV2; j_gene: TRBJ2-2; d_gene: NA; CDR3nt: TGTGCCAGCACCCAGGCCCCCGGGGAGCTGTTTTTT; CDR3aa: CASTQAPGELFF
abundance: few; v_gene: TRBV18; j_gene: TRBJ2-7; d_gene: NA; CDR3nt: TGTGCCAGCTCACCACTCCCTGTACCCCACGAGCAGTACTTC; CDR3aa: CASSPLPVPHEQYF
abundance: NA; v_gene: TRBV7-3; j_gene: TRBJ2-3; d_gene: NA; CDR3nt: TGTGCCAGCAGCTTACAGATGTTGCAGTATTTT; CDR3aa: CASSLQMLQYF